This T cell receptor (beta chain) stems from a study of post-analysis software for immune sequencing data. Turning to the study itself: Several disease courses (relapsing-remitting, secondary progressive and progressive-relapsing) of multiple sclerosis were included.

This CDR3 comprises 14 residues. Germline lookup yields CDR1 SNHLY and CDR2 FYNNEI. V shed 3 bases, J shed 3 bases, and the junction held 5 bases outside the gene matches. In regard to this clonotype: Its antigen is unknown.

Incorporated into the TCR beta cDNA libraries were unique molecular identifiers, which served to reduce PCR and sequencing biases. T cells numbering roughly 1 to 10 million yielded roughly 500,000 cDNA molecules. TCRdb processed the PCR reads anew with MiXCR; each CDR3 protein has one entry. Seen here are hundreds of thousands of distinct CDR3 sequences, about 27% observed once, and the top ten hold 0.55% to 0.65%. General study results and limits: By F measure, samples from a shared preparation batch strongly co-clustered. A handful of TRBV segments appeared more often in patients than in controls, and TRBV5-6, TRBV5-1 and TRBV20-1 were among these. The study found significantly lower normalized Chao1 diversity in multiple sclerosis patients than in controls.

The chain couples TRBV2 to TRBJ2-7; 7 bases align to TRBD1. Sequencing was done on a sample of blood. The clonotype originates from a girl aged 10-17 years with multiple sclerosis. CDR3 coding DNA: TGTGCCAGCAGTGATCGGGGACAGAGCTACGAGCAGTACTTC. Encoded protein: CASSDRGQSYEQYF. The whole variable domain, remainder taken from reference TRBV2 and TRBJ2-7, is EPEVTQTPSHQVTQMGQEVILRCVPISNHLYFYWYRQILGQKVEFLVSFYNNEISEKSEIFDDQFSVERPDGSNFTLKIRSTKLEDSAMYFCASSDRGQSYEQYFGPGTRLTVT.